A selection of T cell receptor beta chains follows, all from one sample in a study of T-cell reconstitution after alpha-beta-depleted transplantation in children. TCRdb independently ran MiXCR on the PCR reads; one entry per CDR3 protein. The data contain about 830,000 distinct CDR3 sequences, less than 20% of them seen just once; the ten biggest clones take up roughly 4.8%. Specimen: PBMCs, mostly from graft donor cells, collected 360 days after TCRalphabeta/CD19-depleted stem cell transplant. The receptors were sampled from a male patient between 10 and 17 years old who had a stem cell transplant for acute lymphoblastic leukemia, so the T cells may come from the graft donor. CDR3s include the opening cysteine and the closing phenylalanine or tryptophan. A D gene is named only where the DNA matches it firmly. Expanded clones are given a class, and other clones once, few, many or no size at all.

CDR3aa,CDR3nt,d_gene,j_gene,abundance,v_gene
CASSRDRGDTIYF,TGTGCCAGCAGCCGGGACAGGGGGGACACCATATATTTT,TRBD1,TRBJ1-3,.,TRBV6-1
CSARGVNYEQYF,TGCAGTGCTAGAGGGGTCAACTACGAGCAGTACTTC,.,TRBJ2-7,many,TRBV20-1
CASSFPGTGNTEAFF,TGTGCCAGTAGCTTTCCCGGGACAGGGAACACTGAAGCTTTCTTT,TRBD1,TRBJ1-1,few,TRBV19
CASSHTTLSSLSNTGELFF,TGTGCCAGCAGCCATACGACTTTGAGTAGCCTTTCGAACACCGGGGAGCTGTTTTTT,.,TRBJ2-2,.,TRBV14
CASSLASWADTQYF,TGCGCCAGCAGCTTGGCTAGTTGGGCAGATACGCAGTATTTT,.,TRBJ2-3,.,TRBV5-1
CASSPSLYNEQFF,TGTGCCAGCTCACCTTCACTTTACAATGAGCAGTTCTTC,.,TRBJ2-1,.,TRBV18
CASSWGLAGRNEQFF,TGTGCCAGCAGTTGGGGACTAGCGGGGCGCAATGAGCAGTTCTTC,TRBD2,TRBJ2-1,many,TRBV2
CASVSRRFHDTQYF,TGTGCCAGCGTATCTCGGCGGTTTCACGATACGCAGTATTTT,.,TRBJ2-3,many,TRBV12-3/TRBV12-4
CASSPTQVYGYTF,TGTGCCAGCTCACCAACTCAGGTCTATGGCTACACCTTC,.,TRBJ1-2,.,TRBV18
CASAVTGSYNEQFF,TGTGCCAGCGCCGTCACCGGGTCCTACAATGAGCAGTTCTTC,.,TRBJ2-1,few,TRBV7-9
CATSRVMTGNTEAFF,TGTGCCACCAGCAGAGTTATGACAGGGAACACTGAAGCTTTCTTT,.,TRBJ1-1,.,TRBV15
CASSARDRPNQPQHF,TGTGCCAGTAGTGCCCGGGACAGACCCAATCAGCCCCAGCATTTT,TRBD1,TRBJ1-5,.,TRBV19
CASSYPYQQGSYEQYF,TGTGCCAGCAGTTACCCGTACCAACAGGGCTCCTACGAGCAGTACTTC,.,TRBJ2-7,.,TRBV6-5
CASSLRMRDPSYEQYF,TGCGCCAGCAGCTTAAGAATGCGGGACCCCTCCTACGAGCAGTACTTC,.,TRBJ2-7,.,TRBV5-1
CASSTGQGARYYEQYF,TGCGCCAGCAGCACCGGACAGGGGGCCCGCTACTACGAGCAGTACTTC,TRBD1,TRBJ2-7,few,TRBV5-1
CASSSGGDTQYF,TGCGCCAGCAGCTCGGGGGGAGATACGCAGTATTTT,TRBD2,TRBJ2-3,many,TRBV5-1
CATSQGSRTSYNEQFF,TGTGCCACCTCACAAGGTTCTAGGACCTCCTACAATGAGCAGTTCTTC,.,TRBJ2-1,many,TRBV24-1
CASSGLAQPQHF,TGTGCCAGCTCAGGGTTAGCGCAGCCCCAGCATTTT,.,TRBJ1-5,few,TRBV10-3
CASSLMQGLHEQYF,TGTGCCAGCAGCTTAATGCAGGGGCTCCACGAGCAGTACTTC,.,TRBJ2-7,few,TRBV7-3
CSARAGVEQFF,TGCAGTGCTAGAGCTGGAGTTGAGCAGTTCTTC,.,TRBJ2-1,few,TRBV20-1
CAISVGTPSEDTQYF,TGTGCCATCAGTGTTGGGACTCCTTCCGAGGATACGCAGTATTTT,.,TRBJ2-3,.,TRBV10-3
CSAPSPNEQFF,TGCAGTGCTCCTAGCCCGAATGAGCAGTTCTTC,.,TRBJ2-1,.,TRBV20-1
CATGQGTTKASYNEQFF,TGTGCCACCGGACAGGGGACAACCAAGGCCTCCTACAATGAGCAGTTCTTC,TRBD1,TRBJ2-1,.,TRBV10-3
CASSLGAGGGFETQYF,TGTGCCAGCAGCTTAGGAGCGGGAGGTGGTTTCGAGACCCAGTACTTC,TRBD2,TRBJ2-5,many,TRBV7-8
CASSIRTGVYGYTF,TGTGCCAGCAGTATCCGGACAGGGGTTTATGGCTACACCTTC,TRBD1,TRBJ1-2,many,TRBV12-3/TRBV12-4
CASSLLGGEWDNEQFF,TGTGCCAGCAGCCTCTTAGGGGGGGAGTGGGACAATGAGCAGTTCTTC,.,TRBJ2-1,.,TRBV7-3
CASSLTSSGGGNTGELFF,TGTGCCAGCAGCTTAACTTCTAGCGGTGGCGGGAACACCGGGGAGCTGTTTTTT,TRBD2,TRBJ2-2,.,TRBV7-3
CASRGRDGYTF,TGCGCCAGCAGAGGGAGGGATGGCTACACCTTC,.,TRBJ1-2,many,TRBV5-1
CASSTRTSISYEQYF,TGCGCCAGCTCGACCCGGACTAGTATTTCCTACGAGCAGTACTTC,TRBD2,TRBJ2-7,few,TRBV5-1
CASSGRTSGRMSTYEQYF,TGTGCCAGCAGCGGAAGGACTAGCGGGAGAATGAGCACCTACGAGCAGTACTTC,TRBD2,TRBJ2-7,.,TRBV13
CATSRPPGQGGHQPQHF,TGTGCCACCAGCAGGCCTCCGGGACAGGGCGGCCACCAGCCCCAGCATTTT,TRBD1,TRBJ1-5,.,TRBV15
CSADPGGVQGEQYF,TGCAGTGCGGACCCAGGGGGGGTACAGGGAGAGCAGTACTTC,.,TRBJ2-7,few,TRBV20-1
CASSPPSGRLYNEQFF,TGTGCCAGCAGCCCCCCTAGCGGGAGGCTCTACAATGAGCAGTTCTTC,TRBD2,TRBJ2-1,many,TRBV9
CASSQSASETYNEQFF,TGCGCCAGCAGTCAATCAGCTAGCGAAACCTACAATGAGCAGTTCTTC,.,TRBJ2-1,.,TRBV23-1
CASSSLGPNQPQHF,TGTGCCAGCAGTTCCCTCGGCCCGAATCAGCCCCAGCATTTT,.,TRBJ1-5,.,TRBV12-3/TRBV12-4
CSADLGQISIDEQFF,TGCAGCGCGGATCTTGGACAGATAAGTATCGATGAGCAGTTCTTC,.,TRBJ2-1,.,TRBV29-1
CASSFDTNYEQYF,TGTGCCAGCAGCTTCGACACAAACTACGAGCAGTACTTC,.,TRBJ2-7,few,TRBV7-8
CASSIFYQPHGTDTQYF,TGTGCCAGTAGTATATTTTACCAGCCGCATGGCACAGATACGCAGTATTTT,.,TRBJ2-3,.,TRBV19
CASSQVSSDLGDQPQHF,TGCGCCAGCAGCCAAGTCTCCTCAGACCTGGGGGATCAGCCCCAGCATTTT,.,TRBJ1-5,.,TRBV4-1
CASSYWTPYEQYF,TGTGCCAGCAGCTATTGGACACCCTACGAGCAGTACTTC,.,TRBJ2-7,few,TRBV7-2
CASSPQESYEQYF,TGTGCCAGCTCACCACAAGAGTCCTACGAGCAGTACTTC,.,TRBJ2-7,.,TRBV18
CASSLRRLLAGDTDTQYF,TGTGCCAGCAGCTTACGTCGCCTCCTAGCGGGAGACACAGATACGCAGTATTTT,TRBD2,TRBJ2-3,.,TRBV11-1
CASRKGFYNEQFF,TGTGCCAGCAGAAAAGGCTTCTACAATGAGCAGTTCTTC,.,TRBJ2-1,few,TRBV5-8
CASTGGTGELFF,TGTGCCAGCACAGGGGGCACCGGGGAGCTGTTTTTT,TRBD1,TRBJ2-2,.,TRBV9
CASSHGQGARTEAFF,TGCGCCAGCAGCCACGGACAAGGCGCGCGCACTGAAGCTTTCTTT,.,TRBJ1-1,few,TRBV4-1
CSARPFSGSSYNEQFF,TGCAGTGCTAGGCCGTTTAGCGGGAGCTCCTACAATGAGCAGTTCTTC,TRBD2,TRBJ2-1,.,TRBV20-1
CASSQESSRDKYF,TGTGCCAGCAGCCAAGAGTCCTCGAGGGACAAGTACTTC,.,TRBJ2-5,few,TRBV4-2
CASSLDRLGGRNSPLHF,TGTGCCAGCAGCTTAGACCGACTGGGCGGGCGGAATTCACCCCTCCACTTT,.,TRBJ1-6,many,TRBV11-2
CSARNLQGEETQYF,TGCAGTGCTAGAAACCTCCAGGGAGAAGAGACCCAGTACTTC,.,TRBJ2-5,few,TRBV20-1
CATSGGFKVYNEQFF,TGTGCTACCAGCGGGGGGTTCAAGGTTTACAATGAGCAGTTCTTC,TRBD2,TRBJ2-1,few,TRBV11-2
CASSLTQGAEQYF,TGTGCCAGCAGTTTGACACAGGGTGCCGAGCAGTACTTC,.,TRBJ2-7,few,TRBV12-3/TRBV12-4
CASSLSSGGQETQYF,TGCGCCAGCAGCCTTTCTAGCGGGGGCCAAGAGACCCAGTACTTC,TRBD2,TRBJ2-5,few,TRBV5-1